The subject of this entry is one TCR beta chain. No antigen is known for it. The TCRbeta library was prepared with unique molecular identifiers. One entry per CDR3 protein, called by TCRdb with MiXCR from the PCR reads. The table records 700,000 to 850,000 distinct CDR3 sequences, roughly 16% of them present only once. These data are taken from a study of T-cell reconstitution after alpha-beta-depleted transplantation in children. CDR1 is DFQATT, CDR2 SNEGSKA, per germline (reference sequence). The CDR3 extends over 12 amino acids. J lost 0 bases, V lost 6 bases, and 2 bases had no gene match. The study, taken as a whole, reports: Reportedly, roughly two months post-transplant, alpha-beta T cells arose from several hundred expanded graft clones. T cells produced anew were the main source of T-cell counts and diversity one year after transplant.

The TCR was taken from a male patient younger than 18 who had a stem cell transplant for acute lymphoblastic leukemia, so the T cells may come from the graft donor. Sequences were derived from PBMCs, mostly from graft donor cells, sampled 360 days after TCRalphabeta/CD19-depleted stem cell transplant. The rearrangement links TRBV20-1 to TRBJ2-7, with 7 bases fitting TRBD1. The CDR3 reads CSAGDSSYEQYF. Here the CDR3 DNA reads TGCAGTGCAGGGGACAGCTCCTACGAGCAGTACTTC.